This entry lists 6 T cell receptor beta chains sequenced from one sample in a study of T cells expressing NK-cell markers. TCRdb re-called the 5' RACE reads and shows each CDR3 protein once, DNA omitted. The listing contains roughly 390,000 distinct CDR3 sequences. Source material: blood T cells: a sorted CD56 or NKG2C T cell subset, CD4+ or CD8+ T cells, or bulk PBMC T cells (not recorded which). Receptor source: a man aged 18-70 years in good health.

The chain employs TRBV20-1 and TRBJ1-6; without DNA, the TCRdb call of TRBD1 cannot be checked. This CDR3 is 14 amino acids long. Per germline, CDR1 DFQATT and CDR2 SNEGSKA (reference sequence). The chain's CDR3 is CSARATGGNSPLHF.

The chain uses TRBV7-9 and TRBJ2-5; TCRdb names TRBD2, which stays unverified in the absence of DNA. Germline CDR1 SEHNR, CDR2 FQNEAQ (reference sequence). This CDR3 is built from 17 residues. The CDR3 reads CASSPITQLAGEETQYF.

V usage is TRBV6-5 and J usage is TRBJ2-5; lacking DNA, the TRBD2 call made by TCRdb goes unchecked. The length of the CDR3 is 17 residues. Germline V gene sequence: CDR1 MNHEY, CDR2 SVGAGI. CDR3 protein: CASSYPASGDPRETQYF.

V gene TRBV2 combines with J gene TRBJ1-2; TCRdb lists TRBD1, though no DNA is available to test this call. The germline CDR1 and CDR2 sequences are SNHLY and FYNNEI. The CDR3 is 13 residues long. The CDR3 reads CASNLGGRDGYTF.

V usage is TRBV12-5 and J usage is TRBJ2-6; TCRdb calls TRBD1, which cannot be checked without DNA. Germline V gene sequence: CDR1 LGHNT, CDR2 FRNRAP. CDR3 length: 22 amino acids. CDR3 region: CASGGGALTRDRSNAGANVLTF.

The rearrangement uses TRBV20-1 and TRBJ2-7; TCRdb names TRBD2, which stays unverified in the absence of DNA. The CDR3 sequence is 14 residues long. Germline-derived CDR1 and CDR2 are DFQATT and SNEGSKA (reference sequence). CDR3 sequence reads: CSAREASGTYEQYF.